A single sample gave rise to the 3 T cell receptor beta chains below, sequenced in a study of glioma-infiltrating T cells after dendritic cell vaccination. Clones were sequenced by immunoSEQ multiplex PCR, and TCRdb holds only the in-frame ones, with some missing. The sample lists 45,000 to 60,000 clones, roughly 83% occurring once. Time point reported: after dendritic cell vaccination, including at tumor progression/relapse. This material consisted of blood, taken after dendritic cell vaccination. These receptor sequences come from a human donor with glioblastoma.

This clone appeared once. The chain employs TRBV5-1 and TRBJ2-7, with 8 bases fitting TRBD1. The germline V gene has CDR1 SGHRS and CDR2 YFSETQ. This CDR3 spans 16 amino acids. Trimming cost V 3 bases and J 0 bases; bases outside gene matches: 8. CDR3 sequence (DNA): TGCGCCAGCAGCTCCGGGACAGGAGGAGGCTCCTACGAGCAGTACTTC. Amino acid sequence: CASSSGTGGGSYEQYF.

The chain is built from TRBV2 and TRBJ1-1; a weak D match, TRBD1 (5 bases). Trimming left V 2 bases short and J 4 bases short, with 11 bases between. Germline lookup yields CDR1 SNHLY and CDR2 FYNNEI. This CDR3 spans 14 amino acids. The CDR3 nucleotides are TGTGCCAGCAGTGAATTTGCGGGGCCCACTGAAGCTTTCTTT. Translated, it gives CASSEFAGPTEAFF.

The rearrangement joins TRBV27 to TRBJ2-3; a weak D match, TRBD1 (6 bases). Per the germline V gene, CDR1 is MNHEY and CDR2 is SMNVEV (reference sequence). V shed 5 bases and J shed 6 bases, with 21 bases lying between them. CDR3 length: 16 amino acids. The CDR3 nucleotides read TGTGCCAGCAGTCCCAGGACAGAACGCCCCCCGGATACGCAGTATTTT. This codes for CASSPRTERPPDTQYF.